This TCR beta chain was recorded in a study of graft-versus-host responses after intestinal transplantation. The overall study: Grafts were multivisceral, liver-intestinal, or isolated intestinal. Each patient got anti-thymocyte globulin induction, then tacrolimus and steroids for two to four years.

A remark on this clone: Its antigen is unknown.

Repertoires were generated with immunoSEQ multiplex PCR, while TCRdb's copy carries only in-frame clones and drops some. This table has tens of thousands of clones, approximately 90% appearing once. Study results and limitations: There were GvH clones found in recipient marrow, and some of them appeared first in ileum or blood.

CDR1 is SGHAT and CDR2 is FQNNGV in the germline V gene. V lost 6 bases and J 2 bases, leaving 23 bases between the germline ends. The CDR3 spans 18 residues. The chain combines TRBV11-2 with TRBJ2-1; D is possibly TRBD2 (6 bases). Sequenced material: unstimulated CD8+ T cells sorted from spleen or lymph node cells, taken before intestinal transplant. The TCR was taken from a human donor who received an intestinal transplant. CDR3 protein: CASSHRGGAPTPYNEQFF. In nucleotides, the CDR3 is TGTGCCAGCAGTCATCGGGGCGGGGCCCCCACCCCCTACAATGAGCAGTTCTTC. Full variable domain (remainder filled in from reference TRBV11-2 and TRBJ2-1): EAGVAQSPRYKIIEKRQSVAFWCNPISGHATLYWYQQILGQGPKLLIQFQNNGVVDDSQLPKDRFSAERLKGVDSTLKIQPAKLEDSAVYLCASSHRGGAPTPYNEQFFGPGTRLTVL.